These T cell receptor beta chains were read from a single sample in a study of cytomegalovirus exposure and HLA in healthy donors. Sequenced by immunoSEQ multiplex PCR; TCRdb stores in-frame clones only, minus some. The sample holds approximately 160,000 clones, more than 80% seen once. The sequencing sample was made of PBMCs. These TCRs come from a woman aged 18-30 years in good health and CMV-seropositive. Each CDR3 is given without its conserved first and last residue. D genes are given only for firm matches.

j_call: TRBJ2-7
v_call: TRBV18
d_call: -
cdr3_aa: ASSPLPVRGGANSSHEQY

j_call: TRBJ2-2
v_call: TRBV28
d_call: TRBD1
cdr3_aa: ASSWPLLDPGQASPGELF

j_call: TRBJ2-7
v_call: TRBV7-9
d_call: -
cdr3_aa: ASSPDSLSYEQY

j_call: TRBJ2-7
v_call: TRBV28
d_call: TRBD1
cdr3_aa: ASRPRGPYEQY

j_call: TRBJ2-7
v_call: TRBV10-2
d_call: TRBD1
cdr3_aa: ASSFDRGTYEQY

j_call: TRBJ1-2
v_call: TRBV18
d_call: TRBD1
cdr3_aa: ASSQRTGGTNYGYT

j_call: TRBJ1-2
v_call: TRBV2
d_call: -
cdr3_aa: ASSEGPGGYGYT

j_call: TRBJ2-7
v_call: TRBV18
d_call: TRBD1
cdr3_aa: ASSLTGERGEQY

j_call: TRBJ1-3
v_call: TRBV27
d_call: -
cdr3_aa: ASSLTVGGAGNTIY

j_call: TRBJ2-2
v_call: TRBV27
d_call: -
cdr3_aa: ASRPFTGTNTGELF

j_call: TRBJ2-1
v_call: TRBV7-2
d_call: TRBD2
cdr3_aa: ASSLAAPGARERSEQF

j_call: TRBJ2-1
v_call: TRBV15
d_call: TRBD1
cdr3_aa: ATSRYSTGTGRGNEQF

j_call: TRBJ1-5
v_call: TRBV7-2
d_call: TRBD1
cdr3_aa: ASSTPDRGSGQPQH

j_call: TRBJ2-1
v_call: TRBV5-6
d_call: TRBD2
cdr3_aa: ASSLAGGRSYNEQF

j_call: TRBJ1-5
v_call: TRBV5-6
d_call: TRBD1
cdr3_aa: ASSFWTGGNQPQH

j_call: TRBJ1-2
v_call: TRBV6-5
d_call: -
cdr3_aa: ASSRHDNYGYT

j_call: TRBJ1-6
v_call: TRBV27
d_call: -
cdr3_aa: ASSSTVLQSIDSPLH